This passage covers 17 T cell receptor beta chains from one sample sequenced in a study of cytomegalovirus exposure and HLA in healthy donors (TCRdb year 2017). Libraries were made using the immunoSEQ multiplex PCR assay. For the multiplex PCR, a mixture combining 60 forward primers for TCR Vbeta segments and 13 reverse primers for TCR Jbeta segments was used. TCRdb provides this immuneACCESS table in a form limited to in-frame rearrangements. Some clones are lacking; in checked studies, under half of them reflect an unresolved V gene, and why the rest are absent is not known. The sample table shows 150,000 to 200,000 clones, and 82% are seen once. 0.96% of the sample is taken by the ten largest. What was sequenced was PBMCs. The receptors derive from a girl aged 2 to 10 in good health and CMV-seropositive.

The chain recombines TRBV19 with TRBJ2-7, with TRBD1 matching over 9 bases. Germline trimming cut 1 base from V and 6 bases from J; bases unmatched to any gene: 4. This CDR3 contains 14 residues. Germline V CDR1 and CDR2: LNHDA, SQIVND (reference sequence). The CDR3 loop reads CASSIGTGVLEQYF. CDR3 nucleotides: TGTGCCAGTAGTATAGGGACAGGGGTCCTCGAGCAGTACTTC.

The rearrangement joins TRBV5-1 to TRBJ2-1; D ambiguous. V was shortened by 6 bases and J by 1 base, with 14 bases between the two germline ends. Germline-derived CDR1 and CDR2 are SGHRS and YFSETQ. The CDR3 loop spans 15 amino acids. Written as DNA, the CDR3 is TGCGCCAGCACCCCGAACCGAGGATCCTACAATGAGCAGTTCTTC. As protein: CASTPNRGSYNEQFF.

This chain uses TRBV7-8 with TRBJ2-2; TRBD2 is a possible D gene (5 bases). Germline CDR1 and CDR2: SGHVS and FQNEAQ. Trimming stripped 6 bases from V and 4 bases from J, with 15 bases between. The CDR3 is 15 residues long. CDR3 amino acids: CASRKLGSRTGELFF. The CDR3 nucleotides are TGTGCCAGCAGAAAACTAGGCTCTCGCACCGGGGAGCTGTTTTTT.

The chain recombines TRBV6-1 with TRBJ2-1; D is unclear. The CDR3 length is 15 residues. With 2 bases removed from V and 0 bases from J, the gap between germline ends came to 8 bases. CDR1 is MNHNS, CDR2 SASEGT, per germline. The CDR3 reads CASSELPSSYNEQFF. The CDR3 nucleotides read TGTGCCAGCAGTGAATTACCGAGCTCCTACAATGAGCAGTTCTTC.

In this sample, this clone turned up a few times. The chain joins TRBV28 to TRBJ1-2; 8 bases are shared with TRBD1. CDR1 is MDHEN and CDR2 is SYDVKM in the germline V gene. The length of the CDR3 is 16 residues. The V gene end was trimmed by 6 bases and the J gene end by 2 bases; junction bases not matched to a gene: 11. CDR3 protein: CASSPTGGQGNYGYTF. The CDR3 coding sequence is TGTGCCAGCAGCCCGACTGGAGGACAGGGAAACTATGGCTACACCTTC.

The chain links TRBV30 to TRBJ2-1; 15 bases match TRBD2. The V segment lost 7 bases and the J segment 7 bases; nucleotides outside the gene matches: 14. From germline, CDR1 is GTSNPN and CDR2 SVGIG (reference sequence). The CDR3 totals 17 residues. The CDR3 reads CASKNSGLAGGGNEQFF. The CDR3 bases are TGTGCCTCAAAAAATTCCGGACTAGCGGGAGGGGGGAATGAGCAGTTCTTC.

The V gene is TRBV7-9, the J gene TRBJ2-1; the match to TRBD2 covers 8 bases. V lost 3 bases to trimming and J lost 6 bases; unmatched junction nucleotides: 4. CDR1 and CDR2 from the germline V gene are SEHNR and FQNEAQ (reference sequence). This CDR3 is 14 amino acids long. This chain's CDR3 is CASSLSGRPNEQFF. CDR3 nucleotides: TGTGCCAGCAGCTTGAGCGGGAGACCCAATGAGCAGTTCTTC.

This clone has just one count. CDR3 bases: TGTGCCAGCAGCTTGCCGGGGTTCGTCTACAATGAGCAGTTCTTC. Amino acids: CASSLPGFVYNEQFF. The rearrangement links TRBV7-9 to TRBJ2-1, with D possibly being TRBD2 (5 bases). Trimming took 3 bases from V and 3 from J, leaving 12 bases between them. Germline CDR1 is SEHNR and CDR2 is FQNEAQ (reference sequence). This CDR3 region has 15 residues.

The V and J genes are TRBV28 and TRBJ2-3, with 7 bases lining up with TRBD2. Germline CDR1 reads MDHEN; CDR2 reads SYDVKM. V lost 2 bases, J lost 5 bases, and 10 bases stayed unmatched. The CDR3 runs 16 residues. The CDR3 DNA reads as TGTGCCAGCAGTTTAACCGGGGGGATTCGTGGAGATACGCAGTATTTT. It codes for CASSLTGGIRGDTQYF.

The chain recombines TRBV5-1 with TRBJ2-7; 8 positions match TRBD1. The V gene end was trimmed by 4 bases and the J gene end by 4 bases; junction bases not matched to a gene: 10. The CDR3 length is 15 residues. From germline, CDR1 is SGHRS and CDR2 YFSETQ. The CDR3 spells CASSPGQGLGYEQYF. The CDR3 coding sequence is TGCGCCAGCAGCCCCGGACAGGGACTTGGATACGAGCAGTACTTC.

This chain connects TRBV27 to TRBJ2-7; D possibly corresponds to TRBD1 (6 bases). Trimming took 5 bases from V and 2 from J, leaving 10 bases between them. There are 13 residues in the CDR3. Germline V gives CDR1 MNHEY, CDR2 SMNVEV (reference sequence). The CDR3 here is CASSMNRAYEQYF. CDR3 in DNA: TGTGCCAGCAGTATGAACAGGGCCTACGAGCAGTACTTC.

The sample holds a few counts of this clone. The chain is built from TRBV30 and TRBJ1-1, with D perhaps matching TRBD1 (6 bases). The CDR3 covers 12 residues. Trimming removed 3 bases at V and 13 bases at J, with 18 bases between. The germline V gene encodes CDR1 GTSNPN and CDR2 SVGIG (reference sequence). The DNA for the CDR3 is TGTGCCTGGAGACAAGAACCAGGGGCGCGTTTCTTT. It is translated as CAWRQEPGARFF.

This sequence joins TRBV4-2 and TRBJ1-5, with unresolved D. Per germline, CDR1 LGHNA and CDR2 YNFKEQ. The CDR3 is made up of 16 amino acids. V was clipped by 0 bases and J by 1 base, with 10 bases between them. In nucleotides, the CDR3 is TGTGCCAGCAGCCAAGAGGCCCAGGCAAGCAATCAGCCCCAGCATTTT. Its protein is CASSQEAQASNQPQHF.

The rearrangement joins TRBV15 to TRBJ1-4, with a weak D call TRBD1 (5 bases). This CDR3 has 14 amino acids. V was trimmed by 8 bases and J by 8 bases, leaving 18 bases between them. From germline, CDR1 is LNHNV and CDR2 YYDKDF (reference sequence). CDR3 nucleotides: TGTGCCACCGGGATGGGAGGGGCTTTGGAAAAACTGTTTTTT. Protein: CATGMGGALEKLFF. The variable domain in full, with the rest retrieved from reference TRBV15 and TRBJ1-4, is DAMVIQNPRYQVTQFGKPVTLSCSQTLNHNVMYWYQQKSSQAPKLLFHYYDKDFNNEADTPDNFQSRRPNTSFCFLDIRSPGLGDTAMYLCATGMGGALEKLFFGSGTQLSVL.

This chain uses TRBV7-8 with TRBJ1-4; tentative D call: TRBD1 (5 bases). The V end was cut by 5 bases, the J end by 0 bases, with 16 bases between. The CDR3 totals 17 residues. Germline V gives CDR1 SGHVS, CDR2 FQNEAQ. CDR3 nucleotides: TGTGCCAGCAGCCGATTTCGACAGACAACAACTAATGAAAAACTGTTTTTT. Translation: CASSRFRQTTTNEKLFF.

This chain joins TRBV27 and TRBJ2-5, with unresolved D. The CDR3 has 15 residues. The germline V and J ends were trimmed by 6 bases and 1 base, with 15 bases remaining between them. CDR1 and CDR2 from the germline V gene are MNHEY and SMNVEV (reference sequence). Written as DNA, the CDR3 is TGTGCCAGCAGCCCTTCGTCGGCGGTCCAAGAGACCCAGTACTTC. Protein: CASSPSSAVQETQYF.

The chain couples TRBV5-1 to TRBJ1-2; 7 bases are shared with TRBD1. CDR3 length: 15 amino acids. V gave up 0 bases and J gave up 6 bases; unmatched junction bases: 8. CDR1 is SGHRS and CDR2 is YFSETQ in the germline V gene. The CDR3 DNA reads TGCGCCAGCAGCTTGGTCCCCGACAGGGCACATGGCTACACCTTC. Its translation is CASSLVPDRAHGYTF.